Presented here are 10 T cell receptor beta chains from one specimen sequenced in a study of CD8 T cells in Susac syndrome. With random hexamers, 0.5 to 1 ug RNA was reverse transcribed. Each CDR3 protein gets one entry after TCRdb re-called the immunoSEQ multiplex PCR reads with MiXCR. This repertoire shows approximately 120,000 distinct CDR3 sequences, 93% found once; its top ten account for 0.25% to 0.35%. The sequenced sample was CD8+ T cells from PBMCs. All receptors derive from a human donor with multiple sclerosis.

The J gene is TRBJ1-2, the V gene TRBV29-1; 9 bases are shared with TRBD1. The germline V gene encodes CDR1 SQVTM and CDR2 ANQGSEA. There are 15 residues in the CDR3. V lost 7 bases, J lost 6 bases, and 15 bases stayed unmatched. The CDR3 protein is CSGWVGQGLEDGYTF. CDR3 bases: TGCAGCGGGTGGGTAGGACAGGGGCTCGAGGATGGCTACACCTTC.

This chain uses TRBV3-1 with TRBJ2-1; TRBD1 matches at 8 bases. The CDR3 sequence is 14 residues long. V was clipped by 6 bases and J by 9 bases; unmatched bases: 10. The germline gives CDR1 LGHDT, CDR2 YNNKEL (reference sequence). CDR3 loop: CASSWTGSGSEQFF. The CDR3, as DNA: TGTGCCAGCAGTTGGACAGGGTCGGGCTCTGAGCAGTTCTTC.

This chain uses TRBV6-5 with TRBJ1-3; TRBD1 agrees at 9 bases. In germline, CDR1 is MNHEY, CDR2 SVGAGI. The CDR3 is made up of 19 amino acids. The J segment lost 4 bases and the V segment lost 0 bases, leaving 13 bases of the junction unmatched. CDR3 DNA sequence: TGTGCCAGCAGTTACTCGAAAAATAGCTGGACAGGGGACGGAAACACCATATATTTT. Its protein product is CASSYSKNSWTGDGNTIYF.

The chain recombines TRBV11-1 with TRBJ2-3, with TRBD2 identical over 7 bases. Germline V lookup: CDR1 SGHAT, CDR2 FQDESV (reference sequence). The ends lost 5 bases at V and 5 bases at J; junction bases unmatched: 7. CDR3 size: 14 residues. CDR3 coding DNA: TGTGCCAGCAGCCTGAGACTAGCCAAAGATACGCAGTATTTT. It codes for CASSLRLAKDTQYF.

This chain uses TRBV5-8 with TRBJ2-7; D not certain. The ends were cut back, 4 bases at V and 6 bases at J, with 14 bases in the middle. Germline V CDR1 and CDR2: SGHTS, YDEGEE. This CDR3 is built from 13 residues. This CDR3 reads CASSLQLSREQYF. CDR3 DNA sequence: TGTGCCAGCAGCCTTCAACTCTCCCGCGAGCAGTACTTC.

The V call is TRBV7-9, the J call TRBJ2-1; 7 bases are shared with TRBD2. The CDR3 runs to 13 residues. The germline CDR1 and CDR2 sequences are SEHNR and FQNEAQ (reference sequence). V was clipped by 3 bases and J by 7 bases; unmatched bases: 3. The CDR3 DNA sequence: TGTGCCAGCAGCTTCGGCGGGAGTAATGAGCAGTTCTTC. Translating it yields CASSFGGSNEQFF.

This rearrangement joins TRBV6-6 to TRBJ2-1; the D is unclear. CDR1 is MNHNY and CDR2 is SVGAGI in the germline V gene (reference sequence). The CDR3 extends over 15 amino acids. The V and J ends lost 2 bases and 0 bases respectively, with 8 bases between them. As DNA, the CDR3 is TGTGCCAGCAGTTACGCCCTGGGCTCCTACAATGAGCAGTTCTTC. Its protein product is CASSYALGSYNEQFF.

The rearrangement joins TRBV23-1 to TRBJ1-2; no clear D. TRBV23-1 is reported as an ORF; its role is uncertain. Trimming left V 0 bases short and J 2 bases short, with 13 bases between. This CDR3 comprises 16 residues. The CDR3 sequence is CASSQSRGIPNYGYTF. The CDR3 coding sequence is TGCGCCAGCAGTCAATCGCGGGGAATACCAAACTATGGCTACACCTTC.

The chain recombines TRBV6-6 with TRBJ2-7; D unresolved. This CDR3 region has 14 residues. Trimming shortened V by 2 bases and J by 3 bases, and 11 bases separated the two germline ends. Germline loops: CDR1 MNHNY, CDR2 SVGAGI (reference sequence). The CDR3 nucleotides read TGTGCCAGCAGTTACGGTCGGCAGAGCTACGAGCAGTACTTC. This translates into CASSYGRQSYEQYF.

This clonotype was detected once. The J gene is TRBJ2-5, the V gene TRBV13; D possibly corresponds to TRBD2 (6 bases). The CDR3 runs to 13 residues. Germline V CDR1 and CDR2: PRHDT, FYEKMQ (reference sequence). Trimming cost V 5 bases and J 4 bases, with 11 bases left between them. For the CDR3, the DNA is TGTGCCAGCAGCACGGGGACTGGAGAGACCCAGTACTTC. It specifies CASSTGTGETQYF.